The source of this T cell receptor beta chain is a study of blood T cells in healthy people across ages. This clonotype was observed a few times. The antigen is not known. Study outcomes and limitations: Not knowing donor CMV status may have confounded expanded clonotype changes. Long-lived and aged donors differed, with more naive CD4+ cells and higher diversity in the long-lived.

The authors ran a second PCR of roughly 7 to 11 cycles using a sample-barcoded 5' primer and a J-beta primer mix. Per sample, CDR3-containing paired-end reads numbered at least 2.5 million. Each CDR3 protein gets one entry after TCRdb re-called the 5' RACE reads with MiXCR. Of around 1,000,000 distinct CDR3 sequences detected, 35% to 40% appear once; the ten largest clones hold around 14%. The sequence came from a man between 18 and 29 years old in good health. Source material: blood.

In DNA form, the CDR3 reads TGTGCCAGCAGTCTCTTTGGGGGGGGCACAGATACGCAGTATTTT. This encodes CASSLFGGGTDTQYF. The gene calls are TRBV12-3 or TRBV12-4 and TRBJ2-3; TRBD2 matches 7 bases. The CDR3 is 15 amino acids. J gave up 1 base and V 5 bases, and 6 bases lay outside the gene matches.